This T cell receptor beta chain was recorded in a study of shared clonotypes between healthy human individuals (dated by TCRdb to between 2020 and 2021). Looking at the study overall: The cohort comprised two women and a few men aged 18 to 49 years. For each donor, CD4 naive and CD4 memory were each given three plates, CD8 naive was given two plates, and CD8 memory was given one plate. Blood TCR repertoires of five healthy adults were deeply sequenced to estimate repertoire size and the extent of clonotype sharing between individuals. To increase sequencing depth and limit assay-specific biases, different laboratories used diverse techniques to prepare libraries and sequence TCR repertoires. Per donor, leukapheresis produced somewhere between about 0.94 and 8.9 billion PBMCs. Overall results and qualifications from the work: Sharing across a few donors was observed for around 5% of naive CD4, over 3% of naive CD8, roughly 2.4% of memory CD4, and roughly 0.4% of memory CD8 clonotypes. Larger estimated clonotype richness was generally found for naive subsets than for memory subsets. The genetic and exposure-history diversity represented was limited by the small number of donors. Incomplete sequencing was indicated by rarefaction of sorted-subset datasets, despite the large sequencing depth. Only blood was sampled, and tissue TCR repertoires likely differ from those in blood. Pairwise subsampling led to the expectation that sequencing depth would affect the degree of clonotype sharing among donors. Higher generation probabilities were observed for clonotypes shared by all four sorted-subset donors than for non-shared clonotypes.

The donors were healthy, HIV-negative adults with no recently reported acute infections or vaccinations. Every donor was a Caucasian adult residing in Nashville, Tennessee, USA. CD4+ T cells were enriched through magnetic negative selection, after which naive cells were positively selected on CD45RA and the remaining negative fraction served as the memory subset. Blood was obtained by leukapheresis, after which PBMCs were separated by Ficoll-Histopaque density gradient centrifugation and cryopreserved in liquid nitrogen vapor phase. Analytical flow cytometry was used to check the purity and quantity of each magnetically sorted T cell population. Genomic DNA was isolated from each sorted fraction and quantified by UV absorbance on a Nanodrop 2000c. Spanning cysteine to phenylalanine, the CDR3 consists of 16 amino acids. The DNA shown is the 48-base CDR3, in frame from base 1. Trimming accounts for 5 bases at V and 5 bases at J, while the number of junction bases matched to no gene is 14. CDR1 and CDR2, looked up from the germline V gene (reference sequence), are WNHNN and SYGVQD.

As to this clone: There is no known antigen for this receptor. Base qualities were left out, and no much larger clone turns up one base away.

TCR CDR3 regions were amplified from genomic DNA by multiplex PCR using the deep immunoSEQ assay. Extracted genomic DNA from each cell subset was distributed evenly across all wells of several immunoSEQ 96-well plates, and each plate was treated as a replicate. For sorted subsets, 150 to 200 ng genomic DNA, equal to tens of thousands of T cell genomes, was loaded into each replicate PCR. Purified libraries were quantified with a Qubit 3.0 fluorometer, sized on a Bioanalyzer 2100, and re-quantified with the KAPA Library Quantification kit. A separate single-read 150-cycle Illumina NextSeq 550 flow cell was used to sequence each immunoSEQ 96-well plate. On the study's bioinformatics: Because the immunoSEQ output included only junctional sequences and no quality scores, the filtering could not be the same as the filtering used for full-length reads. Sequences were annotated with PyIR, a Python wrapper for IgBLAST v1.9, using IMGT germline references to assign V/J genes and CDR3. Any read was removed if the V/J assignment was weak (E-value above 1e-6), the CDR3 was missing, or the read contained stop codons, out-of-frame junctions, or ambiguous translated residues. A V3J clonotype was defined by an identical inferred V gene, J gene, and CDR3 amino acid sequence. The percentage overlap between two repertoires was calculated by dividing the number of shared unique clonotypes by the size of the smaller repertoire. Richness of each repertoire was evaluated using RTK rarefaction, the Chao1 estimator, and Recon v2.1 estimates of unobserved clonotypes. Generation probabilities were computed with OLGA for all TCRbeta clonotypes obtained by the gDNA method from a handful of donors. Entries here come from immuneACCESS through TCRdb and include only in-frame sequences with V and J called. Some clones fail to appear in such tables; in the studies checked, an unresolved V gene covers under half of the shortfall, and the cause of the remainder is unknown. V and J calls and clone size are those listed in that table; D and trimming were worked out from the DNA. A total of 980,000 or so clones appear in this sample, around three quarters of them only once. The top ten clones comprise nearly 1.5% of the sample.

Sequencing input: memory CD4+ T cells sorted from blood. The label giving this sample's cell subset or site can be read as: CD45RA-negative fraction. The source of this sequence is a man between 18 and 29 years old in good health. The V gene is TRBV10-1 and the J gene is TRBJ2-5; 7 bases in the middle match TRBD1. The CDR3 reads CASSSTGDRAWETQYF. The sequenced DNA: TGCGCCAGCAGTTCTACAGGGGATCGGGCTTGGGAGACCCAGTACTTC.